These 7 T cell receptor beta chains share one sample of origin, sequenced in a study of blood T cell repertoires in COVID-19. The data were produced by immunoSEQ multiplex PCR, yet TCRdb's version contains in-frame clones alone and is incomplete. The sample has 100,000 to 140,000 clones, more than 80% seen once. Material: peripheral blood. The receptors come from a man aged 35 to 55 with active or convalescent COVID-19.

The rearrangement joins TRBV28 to TRBJ1-6; D is perhaps TRBD1 (5 bases). CDR3 size: 14 residues. The germline V and J ends were trimmed by 10 bases and 4 bases, with 14 bases remaining between them. Germline V gives CDR1 MDHEN, CDR2 SYDVKM. This CDR3 reads CAIVDSKYNSPLHF. DNA for the CDR3: TGTGCCATCGTCGACAGCAAGTATAATTCACCCCTCCACTTT.

CDR3 amino acids: CASSQARQGALRELFF. The CDR3 bases are TGCGCCAGCAGCCAAGCCCGACAGGGGGCGTTGAGGGAGCTGTTTTTT. This chain joins TRBV4-3 and TRBJ2-2, with TRBD1 identical over 10 bases. The germline V gene has CDR1 LGHNA and CDR2 YSLEER. Trimming cost V 1 base and J 9 bases; bases outside gene matches: 8. The CDR3 length is 16 residues.

This chain joins TRBV4-1 and TRBJ2-3, with a tentative D call TRBD2 (5 bases). Trimming took 0 bases from V and 6 from J, leaving 19 bases between them. CDR1 MGHRA and CDR2 YSYEKL come from the germline V gene. There are 17 residues in the CDR3. The CDR3 here is CASSQEVRGLPGDTQYF. The CDR3 bases are TGCGCCAGCAGCCAAGAAGTTAGAGGACTCCCCGGGGATACGCAGTATTTT.

V gene TRBV7-9 combines with J gene TRBJ2-2, with a tentative D call TRBD1 (5 bases). V was pared by 5 bases and J by 6 bases, with 28 bases between. The length of the CDR3 is 19 residues. The germline V gene encodes CDR1 SEHNR and CDR2 FQNEAQ (reference sequence). CDR3 amino acids: CASSPLLLTRWGAPGELFF. The CDR3 DNA sequence: TGTGCCAGCAGCCCTCTCCTTCTGACACGCTGGGGCGCTCCCGGGGAGCTGTTTTTT.

V usage is TRBV28 and J usage is TRBJ2-7, with 7 positions matching TRBD2. Germline trimming cut 5 bases from V and 3 bases from J; bases unmatched to any gene: 7. The CDR3 runs 14 residues. Germline V gene sequence: CDR1 MDHEN, CDR2 SYDVKM. This CDR3 reads CASSHGTIRYEQYF. The CDR3 DNA is TGTGCCAGCAGTCACGGGACTATTCGCTACGAGCAGTACTTC.

This chain links TRBV11-1 with TRBJ2-5; D possibly corresponds to TRBD2 (6 bases). The CDR3 runs 13 residues. V lost 4 bases to trimming and J lost 3 bases, with 9 bases between them. Germline V gives CDR1 SGHAT, CDR2 FQDESV (reference sequence). The CDR3 nucleotides read TGTGCCAGCAGCTGGGGGGTGAAAGAGACCCAGTACTTC. Protein sequence: CASSWGVKETQYF.

This clone turned up a few times. The J gene is TRBJ1-2, the V gene TRBV28; D unclear. The CDR3 is made up of 12 amino acids. Trimming pared 6 bases from V and 8 bases from J, leaving 13 bases between. CDR1 and CDR2 from the germline V gene are MDHEN and SYDVKM. CDR3 residues: CASSPPPLGYTF. As DNA, the CDR3 is TGTGCCAGCAGCCCTCCCCCCCTAGGCTACACCTTC.